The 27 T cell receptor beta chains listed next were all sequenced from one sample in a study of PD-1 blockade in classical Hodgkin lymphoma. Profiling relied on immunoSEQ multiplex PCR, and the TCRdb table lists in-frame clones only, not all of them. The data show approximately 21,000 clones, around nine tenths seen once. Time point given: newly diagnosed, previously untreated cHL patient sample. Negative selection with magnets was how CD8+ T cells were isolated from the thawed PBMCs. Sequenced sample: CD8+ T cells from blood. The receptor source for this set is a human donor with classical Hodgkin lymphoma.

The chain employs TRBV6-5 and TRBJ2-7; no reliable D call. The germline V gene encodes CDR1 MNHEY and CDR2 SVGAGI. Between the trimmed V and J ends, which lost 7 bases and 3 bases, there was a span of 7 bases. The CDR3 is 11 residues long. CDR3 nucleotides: TGTGCCAGCAATTTCAACTACGAGCAGTACTTC. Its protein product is CASNFNYEQYF.

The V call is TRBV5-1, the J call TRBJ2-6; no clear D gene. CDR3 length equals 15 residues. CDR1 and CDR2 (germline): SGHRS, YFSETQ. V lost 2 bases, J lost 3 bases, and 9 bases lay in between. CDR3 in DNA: TGCGCCAGCAGCTTCGGCCCAGGTGGGGCCAACGTCCTGACTTTC. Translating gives CASSFGPGGANVLTF. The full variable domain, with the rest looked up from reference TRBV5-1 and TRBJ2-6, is KAGVTQTPRYLIKTRGQQVTLSCSPISGHRSVSWYQQTPGQGLQFLFEYFSETQRNKGNFPGRFSGRQFSNSRSEMNVSTLELGDSALYLCASSFGPGGANVLTFGAGSRLTVL.

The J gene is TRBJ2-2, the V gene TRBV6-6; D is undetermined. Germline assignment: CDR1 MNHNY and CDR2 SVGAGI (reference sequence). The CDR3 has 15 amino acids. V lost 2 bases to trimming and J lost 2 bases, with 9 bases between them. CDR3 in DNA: TGTGCCAGCAGTTACACGAGTGATAACACCGGGGAGCTGTTTTTT. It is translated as CASSYTSDNTGELFF.

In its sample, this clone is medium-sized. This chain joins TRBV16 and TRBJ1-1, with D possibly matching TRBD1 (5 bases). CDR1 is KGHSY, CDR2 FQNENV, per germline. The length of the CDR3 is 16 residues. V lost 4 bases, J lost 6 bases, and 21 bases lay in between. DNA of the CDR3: TGTGCCAGCAGCCCAACCCTCACAGGAGCTAGCGCTGAAGCTTTCTTT. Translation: CASSPTLTGASAEAFF.

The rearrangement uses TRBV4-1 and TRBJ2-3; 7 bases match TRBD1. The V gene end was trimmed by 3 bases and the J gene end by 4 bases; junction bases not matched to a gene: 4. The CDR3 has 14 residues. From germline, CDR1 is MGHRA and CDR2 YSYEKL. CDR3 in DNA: TGCGCCAGCAGCCACTATACAGGGGCAGATACGCAGTATTTT. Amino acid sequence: CASSHYTGADTQYF.

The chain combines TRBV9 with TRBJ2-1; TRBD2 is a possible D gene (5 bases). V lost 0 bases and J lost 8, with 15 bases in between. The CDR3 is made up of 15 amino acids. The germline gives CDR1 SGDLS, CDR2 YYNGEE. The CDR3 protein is CASSVEIGGPDEQFF. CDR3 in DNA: TGTGCCAGCAGCGTAGAGATCGGAGGCCCCGATGAGCAGTTCTTC.

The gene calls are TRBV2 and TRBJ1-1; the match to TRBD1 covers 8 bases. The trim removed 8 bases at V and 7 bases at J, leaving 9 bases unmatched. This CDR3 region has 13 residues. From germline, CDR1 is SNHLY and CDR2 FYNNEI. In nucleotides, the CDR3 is TGTGCCAGCCGGGACAGGACTGCTATTGAAGCTTTCTTT. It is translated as CASRDRTAIEAFF.

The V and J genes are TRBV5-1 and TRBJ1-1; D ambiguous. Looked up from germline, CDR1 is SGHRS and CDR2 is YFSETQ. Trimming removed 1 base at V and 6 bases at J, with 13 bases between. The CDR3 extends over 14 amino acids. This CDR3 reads CASSLRRGDAEAFF. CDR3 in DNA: TGCGCCAGCAGCTTGAGACGGGGAGACGCTGAAGCTTTCTTT.

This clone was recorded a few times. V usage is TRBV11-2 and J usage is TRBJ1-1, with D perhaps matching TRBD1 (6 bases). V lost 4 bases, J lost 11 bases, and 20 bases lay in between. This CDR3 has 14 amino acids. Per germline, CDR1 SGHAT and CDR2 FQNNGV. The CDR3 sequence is CASSYSRSETGAFF. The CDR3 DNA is TGTGCCAGCAGCTATAGCCGTAGTGAGACAGGTGCTTTCTTT.

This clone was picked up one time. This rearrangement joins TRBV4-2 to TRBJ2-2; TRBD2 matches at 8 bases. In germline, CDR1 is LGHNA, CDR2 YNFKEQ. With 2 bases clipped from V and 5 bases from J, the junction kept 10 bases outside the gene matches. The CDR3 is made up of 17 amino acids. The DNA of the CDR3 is TGTGCCAGCAGCCAATTGGGCGGGGGGCGGCGAACCGGGGAGCTGTTTTTT. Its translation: CASSQLGGGRRTGELFF.

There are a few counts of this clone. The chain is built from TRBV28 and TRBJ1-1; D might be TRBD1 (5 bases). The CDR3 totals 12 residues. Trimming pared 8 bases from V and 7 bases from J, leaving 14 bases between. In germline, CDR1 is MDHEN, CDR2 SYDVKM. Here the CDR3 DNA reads TGTGCCAGCGTGGCAGGGAATAGTGAAGCTTTCTTT. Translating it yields CASVAGNSEAFF. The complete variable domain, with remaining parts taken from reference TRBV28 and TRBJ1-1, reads DVKVTQSSRYLVKRTGEKVFLECVQDMDHENMFWYRQDPGLGLRLIYFSYDVKMKEKGDIPEGYSVSREKKERFSLILESASTNQTSMYLCASVAGNSEAFFGQGTRLTVV.

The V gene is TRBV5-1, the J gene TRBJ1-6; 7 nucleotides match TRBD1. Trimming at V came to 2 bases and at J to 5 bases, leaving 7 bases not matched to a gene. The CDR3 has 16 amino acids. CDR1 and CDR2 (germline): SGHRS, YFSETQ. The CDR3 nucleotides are TGCGCCAGCAGCTTAGAAGACCAGGGGGATAATTCACCCCTCCACTTT. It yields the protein CASSLEDQGDNSPLHF.

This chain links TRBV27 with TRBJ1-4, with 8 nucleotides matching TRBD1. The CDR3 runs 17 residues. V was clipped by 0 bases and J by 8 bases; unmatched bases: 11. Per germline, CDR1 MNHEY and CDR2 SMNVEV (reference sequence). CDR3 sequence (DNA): TGTGCCAGCAGTTTATCGAGTTTTGGGACAGGAGGCGAAAAACTGTTTTTT. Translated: CASSLSSFGTGGEKLFF.

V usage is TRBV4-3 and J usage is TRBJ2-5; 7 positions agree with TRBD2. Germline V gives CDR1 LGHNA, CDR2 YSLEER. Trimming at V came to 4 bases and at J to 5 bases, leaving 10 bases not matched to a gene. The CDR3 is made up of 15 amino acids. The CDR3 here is CASSPMSGGGETQYF. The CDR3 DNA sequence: TGCGCCAGCAGCCCTATGTCTGGGGGAGGGGAGACCCAGTACTTC.

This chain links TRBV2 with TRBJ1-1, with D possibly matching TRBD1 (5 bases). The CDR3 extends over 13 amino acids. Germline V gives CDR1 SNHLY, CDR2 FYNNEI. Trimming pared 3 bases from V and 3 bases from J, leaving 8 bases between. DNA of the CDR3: TGTGCCAGCAGTGAGGGACCGGACACTGAAGCTTTCTTT. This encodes CASSEGPDTEAFF.

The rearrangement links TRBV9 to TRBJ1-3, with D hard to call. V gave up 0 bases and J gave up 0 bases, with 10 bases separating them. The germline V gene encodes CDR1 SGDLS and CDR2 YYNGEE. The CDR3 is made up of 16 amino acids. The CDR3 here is CASSVAKGSSGNTIYF. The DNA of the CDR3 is TGTGCCAGCAGCGTAGCGAAAGGGAGCTCTGGAAACACCATATATTTT. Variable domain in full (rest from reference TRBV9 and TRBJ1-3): DSGVTQTPKHLITATGQRVTLRCSPRSGDLSVYWYQQSLDQGLQFLIQYYNGEERAKGNILERFSAQQFPDLHSELNLSSLELGDSALYFCASSVAKGSSGNTIYFGEGSWLTVV.

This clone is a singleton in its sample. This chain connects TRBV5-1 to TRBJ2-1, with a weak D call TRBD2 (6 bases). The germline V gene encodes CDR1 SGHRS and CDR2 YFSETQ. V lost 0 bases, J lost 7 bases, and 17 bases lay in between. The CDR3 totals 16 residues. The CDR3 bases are TGCGCCAGCAGCTTGGTTCGGCAGCCCCGGGGGAATGAGCAGTTCTTC. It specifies CASSLVRQPRGNEQFF. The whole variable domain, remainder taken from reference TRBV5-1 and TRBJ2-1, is KAGVTQTPRYLIKTRGQQVTLSCSPISGHRSVSWYQQTPGQGLQFLFEYFSETQRNKGNFPGRFSGRQFSNSRSEMNVSTLELGDSALYLCASSLVRQPRGNEQFFGPGTRLTVL.

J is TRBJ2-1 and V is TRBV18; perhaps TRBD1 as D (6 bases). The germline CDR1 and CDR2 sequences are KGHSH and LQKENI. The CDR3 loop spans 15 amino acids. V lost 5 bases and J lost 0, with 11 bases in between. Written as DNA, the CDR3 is TGTGCCAGCTCATATGGACAGAGCTCCTACAATGAGCAGTTCTTC. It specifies CASSYGQSSYNEQFF.

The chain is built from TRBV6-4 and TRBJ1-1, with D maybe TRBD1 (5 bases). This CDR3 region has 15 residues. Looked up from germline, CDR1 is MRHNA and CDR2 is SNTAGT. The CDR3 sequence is CATRRGTAPNTEAFF. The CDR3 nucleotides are TGTGCGACGCGACGGGGGACGGCCCCGAACACTGAAGCTTTCTTT.

The CDR3 region has the DNA TGTGCCAGTAGTCTCGGACTAGCTAGGGAGCAGTTCTTC. Translated, it gives CASSLGLAREQFF. This chain connects TRBV19 to TRBJ2-1; 8 bases line up with TRBD2. V shed 5 bases, J shed 10 bases, and the junction held 7 bases outside the gene matches. Germline V lookup: CDR1 LNHDA, CDR2 SQIVND (reference sequence). This CDR3 spans 13 amino acids.

The CDR3 is CSVWWRDSVVTDTQYF. In nucleotides, the CDR3 is TGCAGCGTTTGGTGGCGGGACAGCGTCGTCACAGATACGCAGTATTTT. The rearrangement uses TRBV29-1 and TRBJ2-3, with D possibly being TRBD1 (7 bases). The CDR3 sequence is 16 residues long. Trimming shortened V by 5 bases and J by 2 bases, and 20 bases separated the two germline ends. CDR1 is SQVTM, CDR2 ANQGSEA, per germline.

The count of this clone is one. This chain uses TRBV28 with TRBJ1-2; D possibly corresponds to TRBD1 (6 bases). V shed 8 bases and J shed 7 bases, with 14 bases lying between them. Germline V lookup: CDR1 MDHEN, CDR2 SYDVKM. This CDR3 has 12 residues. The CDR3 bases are TGTGCCAGCTCCCCGGGGGCACTTGGCTACACCTTC. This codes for CASSPGALGYTF.

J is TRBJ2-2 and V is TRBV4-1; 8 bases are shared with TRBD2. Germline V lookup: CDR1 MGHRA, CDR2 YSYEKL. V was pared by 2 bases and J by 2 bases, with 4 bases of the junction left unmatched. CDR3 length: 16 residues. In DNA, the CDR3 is TGCGCCAGCAGCCAACCAGGGACTAGTAACACCGGGGAGCTGTTTTTT. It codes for CASSQPGTSNTGELFF.

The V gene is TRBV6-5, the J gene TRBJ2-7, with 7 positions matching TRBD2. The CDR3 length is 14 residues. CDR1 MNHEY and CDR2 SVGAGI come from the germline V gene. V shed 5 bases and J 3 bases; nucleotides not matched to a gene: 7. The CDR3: CASSSGVEGYEQYF. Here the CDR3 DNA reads TGTGCCAGCAGTAGCGGGGTAGAGGGCTACGAGCAGTACTTC.

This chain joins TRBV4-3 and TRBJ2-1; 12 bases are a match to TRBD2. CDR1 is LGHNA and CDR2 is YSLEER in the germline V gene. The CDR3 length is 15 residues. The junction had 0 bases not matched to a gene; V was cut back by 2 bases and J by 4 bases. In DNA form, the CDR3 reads TGCGCCAGCAGCCAACTAGCGGGAGGGTACAATGAGCAGTTCTTC. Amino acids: CASSQLAGGYNEQFF.

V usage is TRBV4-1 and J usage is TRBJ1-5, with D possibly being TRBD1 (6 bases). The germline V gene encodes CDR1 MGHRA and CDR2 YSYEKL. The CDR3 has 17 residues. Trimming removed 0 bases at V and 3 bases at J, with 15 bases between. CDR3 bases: TGCGCCAGCAGCCAAGACACGCTGGGGGCGATCAATCAGCCCCAGCATTTT. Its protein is CASSQDTLGAINQPQHF.

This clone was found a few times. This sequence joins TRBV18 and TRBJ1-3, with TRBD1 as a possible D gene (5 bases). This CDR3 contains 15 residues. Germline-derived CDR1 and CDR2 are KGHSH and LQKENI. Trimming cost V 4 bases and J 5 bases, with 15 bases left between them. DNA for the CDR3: TGTGCCAGCTCACGCAGGGATGGACTTCGAAACACCATATATTTT. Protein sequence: CASSRRDGLRNTIYF.